This TCR beta chain was recorded in a study of blood T cells in healthy people across ages. Study-level results: Researchers judged that diversity estimates from one million T cells fell short of true values.

This clonotype turned up a few times. As yet, its antigen is unknown. The use of a sample-barcoded 5' primer and a J-beta primer mix characterized a second PCR of 7 to 11 cycles. TCRdb independently ran MiXCR on the 5' RACE reads; one entry per CDR3 protein. The sample holds some 1.5 million distinct CDR3 sequences, 28% seen once. In germline, CDR1 is SEHNR, CDR2 FQNEAQ (reference sequence). The junction had 15 bases not matched to a gene; V was cut back by 4 bases and J by 5 bases. This CDR3 has 18 amino acids. Sequencing used blood. The chain combines TRBV7-9 with TRBJ2-1; TRBD2 matches at 9 bases. This TCR derives from a woman in her 30s in good health. The CDR3 reads CASSYRPPGTSRNNEQFF. The CDR3 DNA reads as TGTGCCAGCAGCTACAGACCCCCCGGGACTAGCAGGAACAATGAGCAGTTCTTC.